This T cell receptor beta chain is from a study of blood T cell repertoires in COVID-19. Study-level background: The origin of the acute and convalescent COVID-19 samples was the United States, Italy and Spain.

In the study's own analysis: Using reference gene primer amplification, nucleated cell counts were estimated. Libraries were prepared by immunoSEQ multiplex PCR; TCRdb keeps only in-frame clonotypes and omits some of them. V and J calls and clone size are those listed in that table; D and trimming were worked out from the DNA. The sample records a few hundred thousand clones, roughly 90% being singletons. CDR3 length: 13 residues. Germline CDR1 and CDR2: SGHNT and YYREEE (reference sequence). V lost 3 bases, J lost 5 bases, and 11 bases lay in between. The source of this sequence is a woman aged 25 to 39 who had recovered from COVID-19. Sequencing used PBMCs or T cells enriched from blood (not recorded which). V usage is TRBV5-4 and J usage is TRBJ1-2; D gene unclear. The DNA for the CDR3 is TGTGCCAGCAGCTCATGGGCCATGTATGGCTACACCTTC. It translates to CASSSWAMYGYTF.